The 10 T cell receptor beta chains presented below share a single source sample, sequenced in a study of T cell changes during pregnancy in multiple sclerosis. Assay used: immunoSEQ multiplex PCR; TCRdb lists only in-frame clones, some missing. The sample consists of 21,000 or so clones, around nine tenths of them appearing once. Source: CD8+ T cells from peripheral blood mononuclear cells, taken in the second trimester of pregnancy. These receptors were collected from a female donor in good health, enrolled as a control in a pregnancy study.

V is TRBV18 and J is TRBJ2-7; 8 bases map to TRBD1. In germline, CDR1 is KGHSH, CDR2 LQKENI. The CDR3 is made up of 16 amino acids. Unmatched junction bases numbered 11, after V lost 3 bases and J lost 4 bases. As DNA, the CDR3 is TGTGCCAGCTCACCCAACTACCGGGACAGGCGGTACGAGCAGTACTTC. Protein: CASSPNYRDRRYEQYF.

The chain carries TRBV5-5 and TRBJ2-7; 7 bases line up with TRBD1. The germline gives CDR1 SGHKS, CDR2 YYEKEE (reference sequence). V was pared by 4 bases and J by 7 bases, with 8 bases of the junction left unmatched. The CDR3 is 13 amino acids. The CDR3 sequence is CASSHLDREEQYF. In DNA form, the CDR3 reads TGTGCCAGCAGCCACCTCGACAGGGAGGAGCAGTACTTC.

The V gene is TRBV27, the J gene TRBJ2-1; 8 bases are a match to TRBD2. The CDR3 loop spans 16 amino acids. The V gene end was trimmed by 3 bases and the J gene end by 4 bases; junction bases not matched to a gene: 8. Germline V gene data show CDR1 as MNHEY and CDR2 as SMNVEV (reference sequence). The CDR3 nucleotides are TGTGCCAGCAGTTTGGCTAGCGGGCGGGGGTACAATGAGCAGTTCTTC. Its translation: CASSLASGRGYNEQFF.

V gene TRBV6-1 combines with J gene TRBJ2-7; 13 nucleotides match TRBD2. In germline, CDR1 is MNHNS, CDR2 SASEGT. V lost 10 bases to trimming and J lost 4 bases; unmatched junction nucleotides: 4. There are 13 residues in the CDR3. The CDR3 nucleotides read TGTGCCACCGGACTAGCGGGAGCGTACGAGCAGTACTTC. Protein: CATGLAGAYEQYF.

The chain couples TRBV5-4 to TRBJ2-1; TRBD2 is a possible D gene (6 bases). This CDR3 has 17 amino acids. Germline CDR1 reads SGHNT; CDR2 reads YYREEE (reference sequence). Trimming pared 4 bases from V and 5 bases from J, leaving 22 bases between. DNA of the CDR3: TGTGCCAGCAGCGAGGATGGTAGCGGATATGAGAACAATGAGCAGTTCTTC. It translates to CASSEDGSGYENNEQFF.

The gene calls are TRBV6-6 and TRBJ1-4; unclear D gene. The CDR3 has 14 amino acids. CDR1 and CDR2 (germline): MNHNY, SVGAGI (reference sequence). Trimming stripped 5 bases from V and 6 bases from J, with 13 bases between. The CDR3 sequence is CASSDPGRHEKLFF. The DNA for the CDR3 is TGTGCCAGCAGTGACCCCGGGAGACATGAAAAACTGTTTTTT.

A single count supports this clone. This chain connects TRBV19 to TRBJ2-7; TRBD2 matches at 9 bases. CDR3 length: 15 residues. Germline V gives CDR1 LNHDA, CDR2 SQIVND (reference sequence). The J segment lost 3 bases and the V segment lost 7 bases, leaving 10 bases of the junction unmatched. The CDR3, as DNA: TGTGCCAGTACCCTAGGGGGTAGCGGGAGCTACGAGCAGTACTTC. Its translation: CASTLGGSGSYEQYF.

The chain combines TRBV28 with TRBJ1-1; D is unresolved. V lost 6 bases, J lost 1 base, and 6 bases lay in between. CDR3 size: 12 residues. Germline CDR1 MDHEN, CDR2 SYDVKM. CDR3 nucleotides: TGTGCCAGCAGCCTAGGGAACACTGAAGCTTTCTTT. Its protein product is CASSLGNTEAFF.

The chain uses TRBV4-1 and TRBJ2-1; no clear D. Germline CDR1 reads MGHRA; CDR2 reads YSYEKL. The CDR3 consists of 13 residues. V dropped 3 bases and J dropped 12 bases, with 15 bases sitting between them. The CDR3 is CASSQQRLSRQFF. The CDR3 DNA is TGCGCCAGCAGCCAGCAGAGACTCTCTAGGCAGTTCTTC.

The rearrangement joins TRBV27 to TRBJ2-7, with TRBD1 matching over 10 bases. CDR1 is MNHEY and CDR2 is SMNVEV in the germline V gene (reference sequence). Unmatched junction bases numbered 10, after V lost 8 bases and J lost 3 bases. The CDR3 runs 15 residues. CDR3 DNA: TGTGCCAGCGCCCCGAGGGGGACAGGGGACTACGAGCAGTACTTC. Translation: CASAPRGTGDYEQYF.